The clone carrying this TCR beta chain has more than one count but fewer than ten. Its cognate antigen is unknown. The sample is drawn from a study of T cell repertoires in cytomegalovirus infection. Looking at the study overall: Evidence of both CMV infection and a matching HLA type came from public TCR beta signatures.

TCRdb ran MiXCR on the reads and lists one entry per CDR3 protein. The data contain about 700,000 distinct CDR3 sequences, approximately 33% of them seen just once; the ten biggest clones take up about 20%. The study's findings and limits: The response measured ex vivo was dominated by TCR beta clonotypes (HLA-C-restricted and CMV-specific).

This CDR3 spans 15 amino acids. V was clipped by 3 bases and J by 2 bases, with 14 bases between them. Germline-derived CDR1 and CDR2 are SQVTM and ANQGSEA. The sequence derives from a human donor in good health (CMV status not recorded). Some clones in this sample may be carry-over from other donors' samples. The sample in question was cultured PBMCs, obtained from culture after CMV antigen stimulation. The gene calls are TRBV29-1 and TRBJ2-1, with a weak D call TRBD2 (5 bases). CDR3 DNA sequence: TGCAGCGTTGATGGAGTTGGGAGACCCTACAATGAGCAGTTCTTC. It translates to CSVDGVGRPYNEQFF.